Given below is one T cell receptor (beta chain) in context. Unmatched junction bases numbered 3, after V lost 4 bases and J lost 2 bases. The CDR3 totals 14 residues. Germline V gene sequence: CDR1 DFQATT, CDR2 SNEGSKA (reference sequence). One entry per CDR3 protein results from TCRdb running MiXCR on the RT-PCR reads. The sample lists more than 550,000 distinct CDR3 sequences; 11% to 15% were seen once. Source material: memory CD4+ T cells from blood. The chain recombines TRBV20-1 with TRBJ2-3; 10 bases map to TRBD1. This receptor was taken from a female donor in good health, serving as a healthy control. This chain's CDR3 is CSATGTGDTDTQYF. The CDR3 DNA follows: TGCAGTGCTACAGGGACAGGGGACACAGATACGCAGTATTTT.